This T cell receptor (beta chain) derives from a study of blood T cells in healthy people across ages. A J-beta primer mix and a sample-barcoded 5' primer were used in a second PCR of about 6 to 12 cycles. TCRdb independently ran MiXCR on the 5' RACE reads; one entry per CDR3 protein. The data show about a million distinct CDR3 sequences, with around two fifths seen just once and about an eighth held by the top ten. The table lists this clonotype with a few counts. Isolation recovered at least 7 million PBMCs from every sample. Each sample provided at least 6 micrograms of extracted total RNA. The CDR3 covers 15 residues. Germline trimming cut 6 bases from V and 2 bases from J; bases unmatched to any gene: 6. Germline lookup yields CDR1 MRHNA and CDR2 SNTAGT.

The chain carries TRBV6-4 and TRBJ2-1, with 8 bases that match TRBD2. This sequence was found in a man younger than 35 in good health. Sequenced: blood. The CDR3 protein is CASSQLAEAYNEQFF. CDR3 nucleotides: TGTGCCAGCAGCCAACTAGCGGAGGCCTACAATGAGCAGTTCTTC.